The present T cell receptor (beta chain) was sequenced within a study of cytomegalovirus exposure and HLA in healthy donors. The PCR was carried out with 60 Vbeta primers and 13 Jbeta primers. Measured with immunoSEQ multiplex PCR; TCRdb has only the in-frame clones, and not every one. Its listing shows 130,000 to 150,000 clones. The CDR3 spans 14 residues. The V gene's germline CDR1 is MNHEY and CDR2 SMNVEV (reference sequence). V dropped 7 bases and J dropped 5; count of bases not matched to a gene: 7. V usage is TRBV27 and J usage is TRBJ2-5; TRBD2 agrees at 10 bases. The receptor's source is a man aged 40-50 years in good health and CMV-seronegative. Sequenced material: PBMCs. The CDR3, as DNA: TGTGCCAGCAAAGGTAGCGGGGGGTCGGAGACCCAGTACTTC. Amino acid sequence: CASKGSGGSETQYF.